This T cell receptor (beta chain) is drawn from a study of blood T cell repertoires in COVID-19. Turning to the study itself: COVID-19 samples, acute and convalescent, were from the United States, Italy and Spain.

The assay was immunoSEQ multiplex PCR, and TCRdb's table has in-frame clones only and misses some. The table lists 35,000 to 45,000 clones, 80% to 90% of them singletons. The CDR3 runs to 14 residues. CDR1 SEHNR and CDR2 FQNEAQ come from the germline V gene (reference sequence). Trimming removed 7 bases at V and 3 bases at J, with 15 bases between. V usage is TRBV7-9 and J usage is TRBJ1-1; unclear D gene. The sequenced material came from peripheral blood. The sequence was obtained from a man between 65 and 85 years old with acute or convalescent COVID-19. This CDR3 is CASTRAFQDTEAFF. The DNA of the CDR3 is TGTGCCAGCACCCGTGCGTTTCAAGACACTGAAGCTTTCTTT.